This T cell receptor beta chain came from a study of blood T cell repertoires in COVID-19. About the study: Sites in the United States, Italy and Spain provided acute and convalescent COVID-19 samples. T cells, B-cell-depleted T cells, or PBMCs supplied cDNA or gDNA.

Seattle researchers signed up patients amid active infection and tracked them longitudinally. Germline values: CDR1 MNHEY, CDR2 SVGAGI. Trimming removed 7 bases from V and 0 bases from J, with 13 bases in between. This CDR3 is built from 15 residues. Per the original methods: Reference gene primer amplification gave estimated nucleated cell counts. Sequencing used immunoSEQ multiplex PCR; TCRdb keeps in-frame clones, though not all of them. The D gene and trimming were derived from the DNA, and the V and J assignments and clone size from that table. This sample carries some 200,000 clones, about 83% of them seen once, and the ten largest clones take 1.3%.

Sequencing input: peripheral blood. The receptor comes from a woman aged 30 to 39 with COVID-19, enrolled during active disease. This chain uses TRBV6-5 with TRBJ1-3, with D tentatively TRBD1 (6 bases). The CDR3 sequence is CASTSGGSSGNTIYF. CDR3 nucleotide sequence: TGTGCCAGCACTTCTGGGGGCAGCTCTGGAAACACCATATATTTT.